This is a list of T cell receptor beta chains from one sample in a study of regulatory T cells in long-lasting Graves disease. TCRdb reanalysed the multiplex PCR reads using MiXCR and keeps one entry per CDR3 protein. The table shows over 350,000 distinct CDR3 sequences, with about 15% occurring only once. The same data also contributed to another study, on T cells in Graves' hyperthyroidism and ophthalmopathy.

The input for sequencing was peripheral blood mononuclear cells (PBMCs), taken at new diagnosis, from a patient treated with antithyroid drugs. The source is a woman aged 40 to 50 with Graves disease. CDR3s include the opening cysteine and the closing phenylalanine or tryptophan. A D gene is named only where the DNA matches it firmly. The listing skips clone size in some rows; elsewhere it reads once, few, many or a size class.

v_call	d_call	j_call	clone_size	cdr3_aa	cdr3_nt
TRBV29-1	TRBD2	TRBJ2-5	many	CSVDSGRKKETQYF	TGCAGCGTCGATAGCGGGAGAAAGAAAGAGACCCAGTACTTC
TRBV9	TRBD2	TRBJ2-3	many	CASSILAGGGDTQYF	TGTGCCAGCAGCATCTTAGCGGGTGGTGGAGATACGCAGTATTTT
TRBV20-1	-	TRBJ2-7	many	CSAGGPQLEQYF	TGCAGTGCTGGGGGCCCCCAGCTCGAGCAGTACTTC
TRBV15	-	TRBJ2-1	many	CATSRDRGSGYYNEQFF	TGTGCCACCAGCAGAGACCGGGGTAGCGGCTATTACAATGAGCAGTTCTTC
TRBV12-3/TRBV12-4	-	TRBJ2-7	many	CASDLFPEGPSYEQYF	TGTGCCAGCGATTTATTCCCAGAGGGACCCTCCTACGAGCAGTACTTC
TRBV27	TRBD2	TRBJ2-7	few	CASSAGTSGYYERYF	TGTGCCAGCAGTGCCGGGACTAGCGGATACTACGAGCGGTACTTC
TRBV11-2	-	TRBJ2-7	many	CASSPGPTYEQYF	TGTGCCAGCAGCCCGGGACCGACCTACGAGCAGTACTTC
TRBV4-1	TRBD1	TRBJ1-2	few	CASSQDRGRIGYTF	TGCGCCAGCAGCCAAGACAGGGGGCGGATTGGCTACACCTTC
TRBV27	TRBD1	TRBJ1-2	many	CASSLGQGFRYGYTF	TGTGCCAGCAGCCTTGGACAGGGGTTTCGGTATGGCTACACCTTC
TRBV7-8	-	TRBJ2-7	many	CASTTSWGADEQYF	TGTGCCAGCACCACCTCTTGGGGTGCGGACGAGCAGTACTTC
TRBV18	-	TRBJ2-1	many	CASSPPWPGPGNYNEQFF	TGTGCCAGCTCACCACCGTGGCCCGGACCTGGGAACTACAATGAGCAGTTCTTC
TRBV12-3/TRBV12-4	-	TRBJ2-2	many	CASSLSSAGLNTGELFF	TGTGCCAGCAGTTTATCCTCGGCAGGCTTAAACACCGGGGAGCTGTTTTTT
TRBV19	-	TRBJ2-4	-	CASSSRLLENIQYF	TGTGCCAGTAGTAGCCGTTTGCTGGAAAACATTCAGTACTTC
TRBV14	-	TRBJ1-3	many	CASSQDIGGSGNTIYF	TGTGCCAGCAGCCAAGATATAGGGGGAAGTGGAAACACCATATATTTT
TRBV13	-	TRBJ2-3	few	CASSLSGFYTDTQYF	TGTGCCAGCAGCTTAAGCGGGTTCTACACAGATACGCAGTATTTT
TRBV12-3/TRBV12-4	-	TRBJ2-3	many	CASSPQDGQRDTQYF	TGTGCCAGCAGTCCCCAGGACGGGCAGAGGGATACGCAGTATTTT
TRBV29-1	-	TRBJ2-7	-	CSVERDTPAREQYF	TGCAGCGTTGAAAGGGACACCCCTGCTAGGGAGCAGTACTTC
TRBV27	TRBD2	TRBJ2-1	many	CASSLAGGQHGQFF	TGTGCCAGCAGTTTAGCGGGAGGGCAGCACGGGCAGTTCTTC
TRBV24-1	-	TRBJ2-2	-	CATSDPEDYGELFF	TGTGCCACCAGTGATCCCGAAGATTACGGGGAGCTGTTTTTT
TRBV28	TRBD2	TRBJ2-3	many	CASRTGTTNTDTQYF	TGTGCCAGCAGAACCGGGACTACCAACACAGATACGCAGTATTTT
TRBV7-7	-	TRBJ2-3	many	CASKSLPSTDTQYF	TGTGCTAGCAAGAGTTTACCTAGCACAGATACGCAGTATTTT
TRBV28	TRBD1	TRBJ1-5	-	CASRRTGSRQPQHF	TGTGCCAGCAGGCGGACAGGGTCGCGCCAGCCCCAGCATTTT